This TCR beta chain was recovered during a study of T cell repertoires in aging, cancer and after chemotherapy. For the study at large: Clear clonal overlap appeared across healthy donor samples taken over several months to years. Findings and limits, study-wide: Healthy donors lost TCR diversity with age mainly through richness, cancer patients through richness and evenness. The repertoire data cannot show anything about immunological memory following chemotherapy. Untreated cancer patients had significantly lower blood TCR diversity than age-matched healthy donors.

Multiplex touch-down PCR with TRB-A/B primers amplified rearranged V-D-J TRB sequences. TCRdb itself ran the multiplex PCR reads through MiXCR, one entry per CDR3 protein. The table has thousands of distinct CDR3 sequences, less than 40% seen once; the top ten hold 5%. TCR beta rearrangements were amplified from peripheral blood genomic DNA. As regards this clonotype: Its antigen remains unidentified.

The germline V and J ends were trimmed by 1 base and 3 bases, with 9 bases remaining between them. This CDR3 has 14 residues. This chain connects TRBV12-3 or TRBV12-4 to TRBJ1-2; D gene unclear. The source of this sequence is a human donor in good health. The sequenced material came from blood. The chain's CDR3 is CASSLGDVHYGYTF. The DNA of the CDR3 is TGTGCCAGCAGTTTAGGGGATGTTCACTATGGCTACACCTTC.